The sample holds one count of the clone carrying this TCR beta chain. One end of the junction is discordant with germline, which a read error may explain. In germline, CDR1 is MDHEN, CDR2 SYDVKM. The CDR3 contains 13 residues. This specimen comes from a study of T cell responses to AZD1222 COVID-19 vaccine. Produced via immunoSEQ multiplex PCR; TCRdb's table is partial and in-frame only. The sample has more than 75,000 clones, 85% to 95% seen once. This receptor was obtained from an adult who received the AZD1222 COVID-19 vaccine. Sequences were derived from peripheral blood, sampled 28 days after the second AZD1222 dose. The genes are TRBV28 and TRBJ1-1, with D uncertain. The CDR3 sequence: CASSYRRNAEAFF. The CDR3 DNA reads as TGTGCCAGCAGCTATCGAAGGAACGCTGAAGCTTTCTTT. Supplemented by reference TRBV28 and TRBJ1-1, the full variable domain reads DVKVTQSSRYLVKRTGEKVFLECVQDMDHENMFWYRQDPGLGLRLIYFSYDVKMKEKGDIPEGYSVSREKKERFSLILESASTNQTSMYLCASSYRRNAEAFFGQGTRLTVV.